A single sample gave rise to the 27 T cell receptor beta chains below, sequenced in a study of cytomegalovirus exposure and HLA in healthy donors (dated 2017 in TCRdb). Preparation of the library involved the immunoSEQ multiplex PCR assay. For the multiplex PCR, a mixture combining 60 forward primers for TCR Vbeta segments and 13 reverse primers for TCR Jbeta segments was used. TCRdb holds this immuneACCESS table with in-frame rearrangements only. Some clones are missing; in checked studies, unresolved V genes explain under half, and the rest has no known cause. Within this sample are some 200,000 clones, with over 60% of them counted one time only. Of the sample, about 14% falls within the top ten clones. The sequencing input was PBMCs. These receptors originate from a middle-aged man in good health and CMV-seronegative.

This sequence joins TRBV5-1 and TRBJ2-3; D unclear. This CDR3 contains 13 residues. CDR1 and CDR2 (germline): SGHRS, YFSETQ. With 3 bases removed from V and 2 bases from J, the gap between germline ends came to 7 bases. Written as DNA, the CDR3 is TGCGCCAGCAGCTCGAGAATCACAGATACGCAGTATTTT. It yields the protein CASSSRITDTQYF. Combining the CDR3 with reference TRBV5-1 and TRBJ2-3 gives the whole variable domain KAGVTQTPRYLIKTRGQQVTLSCSPISGHRSVSWYQQTPGQGLQFLFEYFSETQRNKGNFPGRFSGRQFSNSRSEMNVSTLELGDSALYLCASSSRITDTQYFGPGTRLTVL.

The CDR3 spells CAWNTAGPGNTIYF. The CDR3 DNA sequence: TGTGCCTGGAATACGGCGGGTCCTGGAAACACCATATATTTT. V gene TRBV30 combines with J gene TRBJ1-3; D is unresolved. Germline V gives CDR1 GTSNPN, CDR2 SVGIG (reference sequence). This CDR3 region has 14 residues. V lost 4 bases to trimming and J lost 2 bases, with 12 bases between them.

This clone appeared a few times. V and J are TRBV29-1 and TRBJ1-2; D unclear. Trimming removed 1 base from V and 4 bases from J, with 16 bases in between. Germline V gene data show CDR1 as SQVTM and CDR2 as ANQGSEA. The CDR3 loop spans 15 amino acids. CDR3 DNA sequence: TGCAGCGTTGAAGGGACTCCCCCGGGAATCTATGGCTACACCTTC. Encoded protein: CSVEGTPPGIYGYTF.

The rearrangement joins TRBV27 to TRBJ1-2; unclear D gene. This CDR3 comprises 13 residues. From germline, CDR1 is MNHEY and CDR2 SMNVEV (reference sequence). Trimming took 0 bases from V and 3 from J, leaving 5 bases between them. CDR3 loop: CASSLSQDYGYTF. DNA for the CDR3: TGTGCCAGCAGTTTATCTCAGGACTATGGCTACACCTTC.

The chain links TRBV11-3 to TRBJ2-1, with TRBD2 matching 9 bases. The CDR3 extends over 16 amino acids. CDR1 is SGHNT, CDR2 YENEEA, per germline. V shed 5 bases, J shed 4 bases, and the junction held 9 bases outside the gene matches. CDR3 coding DNA: TGTGCCAGCAGCCCCGATTCCCTAGCGGGGTACAATGAGCAGTTCTTC. It translates to CASSPDSLAGYNEQFF.

V usage is TRBV6-6 and J usage is TRBJ2-1, with TRBD2 as a possible D gene (6 bases). Germline assignment: CDR1 MNHNY and CDR2 SVGAGI (reference sequence). The CDR3 is 13 amino acids. The ends were cut back, 7 bases at V and 7 bases at J, with 14 bases in the middle. CDR3 sequence: CASKEGSRNEQFF. The CDR3 DNA sequence: TGTGCCAGCAAGGAGGGGTCACGGAATGAGCAGTTCTTC.

The chain recombines TRBV9 with TRBJ1-4; TRBD1 matches 7 bases. The CDR3 length is 13 residues. J was trimmed by 7 bases and V by 4 bases; bases with no gene match: 4. Germline CDR1 SGDLS, CDR2 YYNGEE. CDR3 in DNA: TGTGCCAGCAGCATTCGACAGGGTGAAAAACTGTTTTTT. Translation: CASSIRQGEKLFF.

This sequence joins TRBV30 and TRBJ1-4, with 7 bases fitting TRBD1. The CDR3 sequence is 14 residues long. Germline loops: CDR1 GTSNPN, CDR2 SVGIG (reference sequence). The V gene end was trimmed by 0 bases and the J gene end by 7 bases; junction bases not matched to a gene: 5. This chain's CDR3 is CAWSVVRGTEKLFF. Here the CDR3 DNA reads TGTGCCTGGAGTGTCGTCAGGGGGACTGAAAAACTGTTTTTT.

The chain has TRBV5-5 and TRBJ1-6; 9 positions match TRBD1. With V trimmed by 4 bases and J by 9 bases, 11 bases remained unmatched. In germline, CDR1 is SGHKS, CDR2 YYEKEE (reference sequence). CDR3 length equals 16 residues. This chain's CDR3 is CASSTAPGTGFSPLHF. Here the CDR3 DNA reads TGTGCCAGCAGCACGGCGCCGGGGACAGGGTTTTCACCCCTCCACTTT.

J is TRBJ2-1 and V is TRBV5-4; 8 bases are a match to TRBD2. CDR1 is SGHNT and CDR2 is YYREEE in the germline V gene (reference sequence). The CDR3 sequence is 16 residues long. Unmatched junction bases numbered 9, after V lost 4 bases and J lost 3 bases. The CDR3 sequence: CASSPGGSGVYNEQFF. Written as DNA, the CDR3 is TGTGCCAGCAGCCCCGGCGGTAGCGGGGTCTACAATGAGCAGTTCTTC.

The chain has TRBV6-5 and TRBJ2-5; D may be TRBD1 (6 bases). The J call could be wrong; TRBJ2-7 is a better fit for the DNA end. CDR3 length: 13 amino acids. Per germline, CDR1 MNHEY and CDR2 SVGAGI. DNA for the CDR3: TGTGCCAGCAGTTCCCCCACAGGGATCGAGCAGTACTTC. The encoded protein is CASSSPTGIEQYF.

The count of this clone is one. The chain links TRBV7-9 to TRBJ2-1, with 7 positions matching TRBD1. CDR1 SEHNR and CDR2 FQNEAQ come from the germline V gene (reference sequence). The CDR3 consists of 16 residues. V dropped 4 bases and J dropped 0; count of bases not matched to a gene: 6. In DNA, the CDR3 is TGTGCCAGCAGCTCCCTCAGGGGGAGCTCCTACAATGAGCAGTTCTTC. Amino acid sequence: CASSSLRGSSYNEQFF.

The chain combines TRBV7-6 with TRBJ1-1; D possibly corresponds to TRBD1 (5 bases). The length of the CDR3 is 15 residues. The V and J ends lost 7 bases and 2 bases respectively, with 17 bases between them. Germline values: CDR1 SGHVS, CDR2 FNYEAQ. The DNA of the CDR3 is TGTGCCAGCACCTCGTCGACAGCCTATAACACTGAAGCTTTCTTT. Amino acids: CASTSSTAYNTEAFF.

The chain combines TRBV19 with TRBJ1-1, with 7 positions matching TRBD1. Trimming at V came to 7 bases and at J to 0 bases, leaving 5 bases not matched to a gene. CDR1 is LNHDA, CDR2 SQIVND, per germline (reference sequence). The CDR3 runs to 14 residues. For the CDR3, the DNA is TGTGCCAGTACCCCGGGACAGCTGAACACTGAAGCTTTCTTT. It yields the protein CASTPGQLNTEAFF.

J is TRBJ1-6 and V is TRBV6-6; 10 bases agree with TRBD1. CDR1 is MNHNY, CDR2 SVGAGI, per germline (reference sequence). The V and J ends lost 0 bases and 9 bases, in that order; junction bases with no gene match: 2. CDR3 length: 15 residues. CDR3 sequence: CASSYSGQGSSPLHF. DNA for the CDR3: TGTGCCAGCAGTTACTCGGGACAGGGGAGTTCACCCCTCCACTTT.

The chain carries TRBV5-6 and TRBJ1-2, with D uncertain. This CDR3 comprises 14 residues. Trimming removed 1 base from V and 1 base from J, with 8 bases in between. Per germline, CDR1 SGHDT and CDR2 YYEEEE. CDR3: CASSLWEGNYGYTF. The CDR3 DNA follows: TGTGCCAGCAGCTTGTGGGAGGGTAACTATGGCTACACCTTC.

V gene TRBV25-1 combines with J gene TRBJ2-5; tentative D call: TRBD1 (5 bases). The V end was cut by 2 bases, the J end by 1 base, with 11 bases between. CDR1 is MGHDK and CDR2 is SYGVNS in the germline V gene. The CDR3 has 15 residues. CDR3 sequence (DNA): TGTGCCAGCAGTGAAAGGTACAGGCTCCAAGAGACCCAGTACTTC. Translation: CASSERYRLQETQYF. The full variable domain, rest sourced from reference TRBV25-1 and TRBJ2-5, is EADIYQTPRYLVIGTGKKITLECSQTMGHDKMYWYQQDPGMELHLIHYSYGVNSTEKGDLSSESTVSRIRTEHFPLTLESARPSHTSQYLCASSERYRLQETQYFGPGTRLLVL.

The J gene is TRBJ2-1, the V gene TRBV7-9; 7 nucleotides align to TRBD2. The CDR3 covers 18 residues. CDR1 SEHNR and CDR2 FQNEAQ come from the germline V gene (reference sequence). V lost 3 bases, J lost 0 bases, and 11 bases stayed unmatched. The CDR3 sequence: CASSLRPSGLSSYNEQFF. In DNA form, the CDR3 reads TGTGCCAGCAGCTTGAGGCCTAGCGGTCTAAGCTCCTACAATGAGCAGTTCTTC.

The chain joins TRBV6-5 to TRBJ2-5; 9 bases align to TRBD1. The end of the DNA is better explained by TRBJ2-7, so the J call may be wrong. Per the germline V gene, CDR1 is MNHEY and CDR2 is SVGAGI. The CDR3 consists of 12 residues. CDR3 bases: TGTGCCAGCAGTACAGGGGGCAGCGAGCAGTACTTC. This encodes CASSTGGSEQYF.

CDR3 residues: CASSLGLAGAPNTGELFF. CDR3 DNA sequence: TGTGCCAGCAGCTTAGGACTAGCGGGGGCCCCGAACACCGGGGAGCTGTTTTTT. V gene TRBV7-8 combines with J gene TRBJ2-2; 12 bases line up with TRBD2. This CDR3 spans 18 amino acids. Per germline, CDR1 SGHVS and CDR2 FQNEAQ. The ends lost 1 base at V and 0 bases at J; junction bases unmatched: 3.

The V and J genes are TRBV2 and TRBJ2-1; no firm D call. Germline CDR1 reads SNHLY; CDR2 reads FYNNEI. This CDR3 comprises 12 residues. Trimming left V 6 bases short and J 16 bases short, with 19 bases between. CDR3 nucleotides: TGTGCCAGCAGACGCACCACGGGTTACGTTTTCTTC. Translating gives CASRRTTGYVFF.

The rearrangement joins TRBV5-6 to TRBJ2-5; tentative D call: TRBD1 (5 bases). V dropped 4 bases and J dropped 4 bases, with 11 bases sitting between them. Germline values: CDR1 SGHDT, CDR2 YYEEEE. This CDR3 spans 13 amino acids. This CDR3 reads CASSPTVRETQYF. CDR3 sequence (DNA): TGTGCCAGCAGCCCGACAGTGAGAGAGACCCAGTACTTC.

The chain combines TRBV4-1 with TRBJ2-1, with D possibly TRBD2 on 7 matching bases. Germline lookup yields CDR1 MGHRA and CDR2 YSYEKL. The V gene lost 1 base and the J gene lost 9 bases, with 25 bases spanning the gap. CDR3 length equals 18 residues. The CDR3 loop reads CASSQGASIYRGGVEQFF. The CDR3 DNA sequence: TGCGCCAGCAGCCAAGGGGCTAGTATCTACCGCGGGGGCGTTGAGCAGTTCTTC.

The chain couples TRBV30 to TRBJ1-5; D is possibly TRBD1 (5 bases). CDR1 GTSNPN and CDR2 SVGIG come from the germline V gene (reference sequence). Deletions cut 5 bases from V and 0 bases from J, with 8 bases between. The CDR3 covers 13 residues. CDR3 protein: CAWEGDSNQPQHF. In nucleotides, the CDR3 is TGTGCCTGGGAAGGGGATAGCAATCAGCCCCAGCATTTT.

This rearrangement joins TRBV9 to TRBJ2-3; D remains unclear. Trimming removed 0 bases at V and 4 bases at J, with 9 bases between. The germline CDR1 and CDR2 sequences are SGDLS and YYNGEE. The CDR3 consists of 14 residues. The CDR3 DNA reads as TGTGCCAGCAGCGTAGACGGGTCGGCAGATACGCAGTATTTT. Translated: CASSVDGSADTQYF.

This clone was counted once. This chain links TRBV28 with TRBJ2-3, with 10 bases that match TRBD2. Germline CDR1 reads MDHEN; CDR2 reads SYDVKM. V shed 3 bases, J shed 5 bases, and the junction held 2 bases outside the gene matches. This CDR3 is built from 14 residues. CDR3 residues: CASSLGLAQDTQYF. CDR3 bases: TGTGCCAGCAGTTTGGGACTAGCGCAAGATACGCAGTATTTT.

The chain recombines TRBV5-4 with TRBJ2-1; 13 bases match TRBD2. The germline V gene has CDR1 SGHNT and CDR2 YYREEE (reference sequence). The ends lost 6 bases at V and 4 bases at J; junction bases unmatched: 16. The CDR3 has 19 amino acids. CDR3 DNA: TGTGCCAGCACCAAGATCCCGACTAGCGGGAGGCCGGGGTACAATGAGCAGTTCTTC. It specifies CASTKIPTSGRPGYNEQFF.